This T cell receptor (beta chain) is from a study of cytomegalovirus exposure and HLA in healthy donors (dated by TCRdb to the late 2010s). About the study as a whole: An earlier analysis of some 620 of the donors reported about 260 Gb of sequence data and 95 million to 120 million unique TCR beta sequences obtained from roughly 170 million T cells. An early release that covered about 600 HLA-typed donors contained around 300 gigabases of sequencing data and 75 million to 100 million unique TCR sequences. The genetic ancestry cluster associated with self-reported Caucasian donors included around 76% of the roughly 400 genotyped donors. The aim of the study was to test whether cataloging public T cell receptors could identify signatures of past pathogen exposure. The study profiled the T cell repertoires of 666 subjects by immunosequencing and related them to cytomegalovirus serostatus. In addition to the first cohort of 666 subjects, a separate validation cohort of approximately 120 different subjects was used. To predict cytomegalovirus infection status, the study brought together high-throughput TCR immunosequencing, statistical association of individual TCRs with disease status, and machine learning. In a later analysis, previously published TCR beta repertoires from 666 donors were re-analyzed and high-resolution HLA genotyping was added so that TCR occurrence patterns could be studied. The later analysis used no new phenotypic data to find candidate immune exposures, relying instead on TCR beta sequences and their occurrence across donors. An earlier analysis of some 500 of the donors applied high-throughput TCR beta sequencing to assess whether each TCR beta V gene segment acted as functional or pseudogenic. Donor age, sex, ethnicity and CMV serostatus were compiled alongside the repertoire data. A later genetic analysis used genome-wide SNP genotypes for about three fifths of the 666 donors, treating that subset as a discovery cohort. All discovery cohort repertoires had been generated using a single sequencing platform. Both class I and class II loci were covered by HLA typing, at four-digit resolution. Typing coverage varied by locus: roughly 629-630 donors for A, B, C, DRB1 and DQB1; approximately 500 for DQA1; nearly 610 for DPA1; around 490 for DPB1. Four to six DR-DQ haplotypes were handled as single units for association and clustering, since linkage in the cohort was strong. Among over 350 genotyped donors of the cohort, an average of about 240,000 unique TCR beta nucleotide sequences were sequenced per donor, approximately 20% of them non-productive.

Cut back by 0 bases and 8 bases, the V and J ends lie 14 bases apart. The CDR3 starts with the cysteine, ends with the phenylalanine, and has 15 residues. Only the CDR3 portion is preserved as DNA: 45 bases, with reading frame beginning at the first base. CDR1 MNHEY and CDR2 SMNVEV are derived from the germline V gene (reference sequence). Concerning this clone: It lacks a known antigen. Within one base of it there is no much larger clone, and no base qualities were kept.

The cohort was made up of 500 to 800 healthy bone marrow donors. At the time of sampling, all cohort members were nominally healthy, though unrecorded immune exposures were likely present. The donor tested CMV seropositive and was one of the 289 seropositive cohort members. Each donor provided a peripheral blood sample, and peripheral blood mononuclear cells were used for TCR beta sequencing. The Qiagen DNeasy Blood Extraction Kit was used to extract genomic DNA from the blood cell samples. General findings and caveats noted by the study authors: In a later analysis, TCR association rates were found to vary across HLA loci, with the most associated TCRs seen for DRB1 alleles and the fewest for HLA-C alleles. Because the 87-base-pair reads could not distinguish some IMGT-functional V segments, including TRBV6-2 and TRBV6-3, those segments were excluded. Specific HLA alleles were associated with 15,000 to 20,000 TCR beta sequences at a false discovery rate of 0.05 in a later analysis. In this cohort, only TCR beta chains were sequenced, and detectable features were limited by the absence of alpha or paired-chain data. The classifier was reported to diagnose cytomegalovirus status with high specificity and sensitivity in both the original and validation cohorts. The earlier analysis of approximately 590 of the donors excluded about 16 rarely observed V segments, including chromosome 9 orphons, because counts were too low. Strong co-occurrence of HLA alleles, especially DR and DQ, made assigning TCR associations to individual alleles difficult. In a later analysis, several top co-occurrence clusters were reported to appear linked to parvovirus B19, influenza, CMV and Epstein-Barr virus. Three of the identified cytomegalovirus-associated TCR beta chains were confirmed in vitro to be specific for cytomegalovirus antigens. Correlated functional status among segregating V segments might reflect linkage disequilibrium, but an unknown experimental factor could not be ruled out. Because HLA typing was missing for some donors at each locus, association tests included only the typed subset. The study listed 150 to 200 TCR beta chains as associated with cytomegalovirus. A later analysis found that most CMV-associated TCR beta chains appeared HLA-restricted, with HLA associations seemingly driven largely by CMV exposure. A cluster of highly shared sequence variants was judged likely to be a technical artifact of the sequencing pipeline. According to a later genetic analysis, donors in an Asian-associated ancestry cluster had fewer N-insertions in productive TCRs than the roughly 660-donor mean. Immune exposure information for the cohort was limited to CMV serostatus. Most TCR sequences were observed very rarely across donors, whereas some public TCRs were present in many individuals. A later genetic analysis associated a missense DCLRE1C variant with V-gene and J-gene trimming of TCR beta chains, and an independent cohort replicated the association. According to the authors, the approach could potentially be generalized to other disease states and immunological phenotypes. A further reported finding was that TCR beta sequences accurately predicted the HLA-A and HLA-B alleles for most subjects in the first cohort. In an earlier analysis of some 540 of the donors, most TCR beta V segments appeared in productive rearrangements about 87% or about 30% of the time, broadly matching IMGT annotations. Compared with equally common non-associated chains, HLA-associated TCR beta chains in a later analysis were more clonally expanded and had lower generation probabilities. Sequencing depth was assumed to be roughly uniform across donors in the presence/absence analyses, though that assumption may not hold.

Libraries were constructed by the immunoSEQ multiplex PCR assay. A mixture of 60 forward primers for TCR Vbeta segments and 13 reverse primers for TCR Jbeta segments was used in the multiplex PCR. A multiplex PCR assay on genomic DNA amplified the CDR3 region of rearranged TCR beta genes. On the Illumina HiSeq System, the amplified TCR beta libraries were sequenced as 87-base-pair reads. The study's own analysis went as follows. In a later analysis, roughly 80 million unique TCR beta chains were counted across the roughly 610 repertoires, and around 10 million of these chains were shared by at least two donors. Raw reads were error-corrected and collapsed into unique sequences by a nearest-neighbor algorithm in which closely related sequences were merged to remove PCR and sequencing errors. V, D and J gene segments were assigned by aligning CDR3 sequences to IMGT reference sequences. For a sequence to be retained, at least a six-nucleotide match to both a V gene segment and a J gene segment was required. Rearrangements were called productive when the CDR3 lacked stop codons and stayed in frame with V and J; all others were non-productive. CDR3 was defined by IMGT convention, running from the second conserved V-encoded cysteine to the conserved J-encoded phenylalanine. In an earlier analysis of around 570 of the donors, sequences lacking an unambiguous match to a single V gene segment were excluded. An earlier analysis of some 500 of the donors classified V segments as functional when productive rearrangements were above 56.7% and as segregating when the standard deviation between donors was above 5%. A statistical classification framework was built to diagnose cytomegalovirus status from the catalog of TCR beta chain sequences. In a later analysis, V and J genes were assigned by comparing TCR nucleotide sequences against IMGT/GENE-DB human TR gene sequences. In a later analysis, CDR3 sequences and most-parsimonious VDJ recombination scenarios were assigned using the TCRdist pipeline. In a later analysis, each TCR beta chain was defined by its CDR3 amino acid sequence together with its V-gene family, and reads without a unique V-gene family were excluded. To address suspected cross-contamination and a sequencing artifact, a later analysis removed under 600 highly shared, low-generation-probability nucleotide sequences. A later analysis calculated a clonal expansion index for each public chain from normalized within-repertoire ranks of inferred template counts. In a later analysis, generation probabilities were computed with a VDJ recombination model fitted to out-of-frame rearrangements, and the resulting probabilities were checked against IGoR. Hypergeometric tests were used in a later analysis to score TCR-TCR, TCR-HLA and TCR-CMV co-occurrence, with a repertoire-size bias correction applied to the TCR pairs. To estimate false discovery rates, a later analysis permuted the HLA or CMV assignments 20 times. A later analysis grouped co-occurring TCRs with DBSCAN, adding TCRdist sequence similarity when clustering within HLA-allele-positive subsets. Repertoires with fewer than 30,000 or more than 120,000 public chains were left out of co-occurrence clustering, as were a few repertoires with anomalous nucleotide sharing. What TCRdb holds here is the immuneACCESS table cut down to in-frame rearrangements. Part of the clones is not present; checked against another copy, under half of the missing clones reflect an unresolved V gene, and the others are unexplained. Clonal size and the V and J genes are those of that table, whereas D and trimming came from the DNA. For this sample there are 100,000 or so clones; around three quarters appear just once. The ten largest clones represent around 4% of the sample.

The specimen was PBMCs. This receptor was obtained from a female donor in good health and CMV-seropositive. This chain joins TRBV27 to TRBJ1-5, with a tentative D gene TRBD1 over 5 matching bases. CDR3 region: CASSLSMNGGEPQHF. The nucleotide sequence reads TGTGCCAGCAGTTTATCGATGAATGGGGGGGAGCCCCAGCATTTT.